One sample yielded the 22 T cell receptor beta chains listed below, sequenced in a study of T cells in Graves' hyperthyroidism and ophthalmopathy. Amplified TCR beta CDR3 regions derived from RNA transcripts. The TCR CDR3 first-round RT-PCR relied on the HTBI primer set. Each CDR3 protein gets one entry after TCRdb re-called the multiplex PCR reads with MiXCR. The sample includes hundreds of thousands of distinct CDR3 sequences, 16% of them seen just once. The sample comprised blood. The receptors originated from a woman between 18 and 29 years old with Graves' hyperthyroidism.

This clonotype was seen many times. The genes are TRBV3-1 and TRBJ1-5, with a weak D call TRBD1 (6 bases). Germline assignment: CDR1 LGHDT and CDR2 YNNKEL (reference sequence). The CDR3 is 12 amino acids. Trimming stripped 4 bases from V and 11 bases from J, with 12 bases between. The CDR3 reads CASSRGGMAQHF. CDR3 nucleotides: TGTGCCAGCAGCCGAGGGGGGATGGCCCAGCATTTT. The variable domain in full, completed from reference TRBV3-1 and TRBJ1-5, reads DTAVSQTPKYLVTQMGNDKSIKCEQNLGHDTMYWYKQDSKKFLKIMFSYNNKELIINETVPNRFSPKSPDKAHLNLHINSLELGDSAVYFCASSRGGMAQHFGDGTRLSIL.

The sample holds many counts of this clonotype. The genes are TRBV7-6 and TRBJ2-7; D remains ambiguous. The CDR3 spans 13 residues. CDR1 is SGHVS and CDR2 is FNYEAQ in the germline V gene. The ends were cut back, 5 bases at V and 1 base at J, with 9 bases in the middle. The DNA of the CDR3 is TGTGCCAGCAGCCCTCCGTATTCCTACGAGCAGTACTTC. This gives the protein CASSPPYSYEQYF.

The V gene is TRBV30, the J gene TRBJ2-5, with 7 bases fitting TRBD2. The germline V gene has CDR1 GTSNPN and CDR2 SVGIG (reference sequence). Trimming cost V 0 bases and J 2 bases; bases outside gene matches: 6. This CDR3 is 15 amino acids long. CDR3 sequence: CAWSVAGLSQETQYF. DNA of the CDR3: TGTGCCTGGAGTGTAGCGGGATTATCACAAGAGACCCAGTACTTC.

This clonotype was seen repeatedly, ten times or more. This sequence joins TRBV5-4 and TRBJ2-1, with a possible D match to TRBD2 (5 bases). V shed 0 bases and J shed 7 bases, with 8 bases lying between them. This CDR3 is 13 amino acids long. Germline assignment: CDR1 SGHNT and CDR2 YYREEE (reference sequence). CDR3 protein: CASSLARRNEQFF. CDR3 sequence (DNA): TGTGCCAGCAGCTTGGCTAGGAGGAATGAGCAGTTCTTC.

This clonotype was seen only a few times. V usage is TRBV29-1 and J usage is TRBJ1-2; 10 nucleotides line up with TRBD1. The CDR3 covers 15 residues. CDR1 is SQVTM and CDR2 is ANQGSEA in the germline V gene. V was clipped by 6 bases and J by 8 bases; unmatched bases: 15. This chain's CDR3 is CSVGGGGQGVLGYTF. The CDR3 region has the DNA TGCAGCGTAGGGGGGGGAGGACAGGGGGTTCTCGGCTACACCTTC. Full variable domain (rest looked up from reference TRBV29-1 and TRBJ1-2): SAVISQKPSRDICQRGTSLTIQCQVDSQVTMMFWYRQQPGQSLTLIATANQGSEATYESGFVIDKFPISRPNLTFSTLTVSNMSPEDSSIYLCSVGGGGQGVLGYTFGSGTRLTVV.

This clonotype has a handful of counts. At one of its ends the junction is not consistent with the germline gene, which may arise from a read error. The CDR3, as DNA: TGCAGCGCTAGAGGCATCACGAACACCGGGGAGCTGTTTTTT. Residues: CSARGITNTGELFF. The chain combines TRBV20-1 with TRBJ2-2; no clear D gene. Germline V CDR1 and CDR2: DFQATT, SNEGSKA (reference sequence). The CDR3 sequence is 14 residues long.

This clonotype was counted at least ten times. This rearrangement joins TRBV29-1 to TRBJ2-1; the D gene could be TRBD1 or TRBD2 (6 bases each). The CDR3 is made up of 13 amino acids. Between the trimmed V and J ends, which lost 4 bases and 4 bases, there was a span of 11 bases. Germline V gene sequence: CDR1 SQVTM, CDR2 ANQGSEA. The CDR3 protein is CSVVGGTYNEQFF. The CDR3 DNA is TGCAGCGTTGTGGGCGGGACATACAATGAGCAGTTCTTC.

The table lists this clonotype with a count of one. The CDR3 DNA is TGCGCCAGCAGCCATTTTTGGACTAGCGGTACCTACAATGAGCAGTTCTTC. It codes for CASSHFWTSGTYNEQFF. The gene calls are TRBV4-1 and TRBJ2-1; 10 nucleotides match TRBD2. V gave up 3 bases and J gave up 2 bases; unmatched junction bases: 7. Germline values: CDR1 MGHRA, CDR2 YSYEKL. This CDR3 comprises 17 residues.

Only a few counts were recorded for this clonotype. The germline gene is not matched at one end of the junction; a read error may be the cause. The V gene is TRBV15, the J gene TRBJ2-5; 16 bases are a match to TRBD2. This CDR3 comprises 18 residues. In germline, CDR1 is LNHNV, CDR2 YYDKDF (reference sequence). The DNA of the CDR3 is TGTGCCACCAGCAGATGGGGACTAGCGGGAGGGGTACTGGAGATCCAGTACTTC. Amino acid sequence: CATSRWGLAGGVLEIQYF.

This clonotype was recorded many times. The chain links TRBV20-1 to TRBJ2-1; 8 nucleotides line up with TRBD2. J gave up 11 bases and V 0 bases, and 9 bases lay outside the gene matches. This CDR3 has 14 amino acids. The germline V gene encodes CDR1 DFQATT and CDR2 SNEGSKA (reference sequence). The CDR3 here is CSARDLIGRDQQFF. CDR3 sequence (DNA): TGCAGTGCTAGAGATCTGATCGGGAGGGATCAGCAGTTCTTC.

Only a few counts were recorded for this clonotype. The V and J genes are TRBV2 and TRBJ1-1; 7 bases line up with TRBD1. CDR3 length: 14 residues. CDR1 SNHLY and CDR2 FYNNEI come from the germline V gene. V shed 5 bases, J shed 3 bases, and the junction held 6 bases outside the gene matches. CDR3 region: CASSPTGYDTEAFF. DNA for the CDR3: TGTGCCAGCAGTCCGACAGGGTACGACACTGAAGCTTTCTTT.

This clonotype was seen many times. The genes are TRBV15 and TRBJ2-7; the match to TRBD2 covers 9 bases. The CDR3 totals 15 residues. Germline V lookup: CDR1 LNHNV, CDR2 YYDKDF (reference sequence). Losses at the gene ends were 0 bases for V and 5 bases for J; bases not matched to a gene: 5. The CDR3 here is CATSRDLAGAHEQYF. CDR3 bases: TGTGCCACCAGCAGAGATTTAGCGGGGGCCCACGAGCAGTACTTC.

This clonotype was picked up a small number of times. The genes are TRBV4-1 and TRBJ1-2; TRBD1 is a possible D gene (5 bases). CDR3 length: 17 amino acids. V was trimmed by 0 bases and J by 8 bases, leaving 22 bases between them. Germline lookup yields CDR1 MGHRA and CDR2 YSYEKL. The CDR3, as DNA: TGCGCCAGCAGCCAAGAGAAAGGCTTTTTTGGACACGGAGGCTACACCTTC. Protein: CASSQEKGFFGHGGYTF.

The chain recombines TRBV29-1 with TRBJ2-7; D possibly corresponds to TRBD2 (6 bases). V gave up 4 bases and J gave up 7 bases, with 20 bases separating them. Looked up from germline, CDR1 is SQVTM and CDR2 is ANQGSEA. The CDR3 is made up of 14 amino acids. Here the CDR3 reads CSVGPIGGVGEQYF. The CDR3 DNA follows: TGCAGCGTTGGCCCGATCGGGGGAGTGGGAGAGCAGTACTTC.

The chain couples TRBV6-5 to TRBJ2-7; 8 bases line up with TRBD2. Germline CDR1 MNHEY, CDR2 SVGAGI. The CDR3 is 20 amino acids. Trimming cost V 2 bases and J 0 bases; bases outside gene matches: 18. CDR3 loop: CASSYPSLGLAKHSSYEQYF. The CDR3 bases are TGTGCCAGCAGTTACCCCTCACTCGGACTAGCCAAGCACAGCTCCTACGAGCAGTACTTC.

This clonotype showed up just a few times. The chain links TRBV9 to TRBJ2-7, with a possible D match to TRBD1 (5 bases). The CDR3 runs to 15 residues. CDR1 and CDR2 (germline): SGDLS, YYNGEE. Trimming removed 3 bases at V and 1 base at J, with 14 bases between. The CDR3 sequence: CASSEGYSWSYEQYF. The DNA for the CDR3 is TGTGCCAGCAGCGAGGGGTATAGCTGGTCCTACGAGCAGTACTTC.

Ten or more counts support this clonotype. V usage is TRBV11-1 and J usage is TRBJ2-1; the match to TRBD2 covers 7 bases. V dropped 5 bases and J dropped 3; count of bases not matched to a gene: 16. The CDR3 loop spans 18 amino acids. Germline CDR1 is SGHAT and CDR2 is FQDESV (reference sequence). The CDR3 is CASSREAGSNPFYNEQFF. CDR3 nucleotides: TGTGCCAGCAGCCGGGAGGCGGGATCAAATCCCTTCTACAATGAGCAGTTCTTC.

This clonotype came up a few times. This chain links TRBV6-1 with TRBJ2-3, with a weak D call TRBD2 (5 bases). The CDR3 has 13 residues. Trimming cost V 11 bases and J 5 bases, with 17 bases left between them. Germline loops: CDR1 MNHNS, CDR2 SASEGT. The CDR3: CAGRLSGIDTQYF. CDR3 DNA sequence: TGTGCCGGAAGACTAAGTGGCATAGATACGCAGTATTTT.

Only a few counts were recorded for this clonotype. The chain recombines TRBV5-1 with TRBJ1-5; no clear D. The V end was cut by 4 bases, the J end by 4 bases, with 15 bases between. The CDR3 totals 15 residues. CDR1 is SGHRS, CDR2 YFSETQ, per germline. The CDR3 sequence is CASSPNGFANQPQHF. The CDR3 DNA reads TGCGCCAGCAGCCCGAATGGGTTTGCGAATCAGCCCCAGCATTTT.

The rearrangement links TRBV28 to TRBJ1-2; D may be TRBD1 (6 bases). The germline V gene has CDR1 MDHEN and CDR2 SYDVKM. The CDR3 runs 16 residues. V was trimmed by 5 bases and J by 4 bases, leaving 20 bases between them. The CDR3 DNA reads TGTGCCAGCAGTCCCTACCCCAGGGGTATAGTCTATGGCTACACCTTC. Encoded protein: CASSPYPRGIVYGYTF.

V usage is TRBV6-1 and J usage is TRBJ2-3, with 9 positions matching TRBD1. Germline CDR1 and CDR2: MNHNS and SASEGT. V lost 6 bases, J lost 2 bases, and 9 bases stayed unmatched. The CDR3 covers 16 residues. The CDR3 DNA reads TGTGCCAGCAGCAAACAGGGGGCGCCTAACACAGATACGCAGTATTTT. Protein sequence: CASSKQGAPNTDTQYF.

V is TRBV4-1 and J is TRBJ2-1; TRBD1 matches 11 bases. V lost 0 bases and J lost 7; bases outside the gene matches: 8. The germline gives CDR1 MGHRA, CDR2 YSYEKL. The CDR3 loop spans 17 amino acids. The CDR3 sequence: CASSQDPGQGVGNEQFF. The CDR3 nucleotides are TGCGCCAGCAGCCAAGATCCGGGACAGGGGGTAGGGAATGAGCAGTTCTTC.